The T cell receptor (beta chain) under discussion was sequenced for a study of molecular identifiers for immune sequencing clone quantification. J gave up 9 bases and V 0 bases, and 14 bases lay outside the gene matches. Per the germline V gene, CDR1 is SGDLS and CDR2 is YYNGEE. The CDR3 runs to 16 residues. The table lists this clonotype with a count of one. Using a CD8+CD4-CCR7+CD45RA+ phenotype, naive CD8 T cells were sorted. Each CDR3 protein is one row after TCRdb ran MiXCR on the PCR reads. The sample includes around 94,000 distinct CDR3 sequences, about 32% of them seen just once. The sequenced material came from naive CD8+ T cells from blood, with Jurkat cell RNA spiked in. Subset meaning: FACS-sorted CD8+CD4-CCR7+CD45RA+ naive T cells. The chain joins TRBV9 to TRBJ2-7, with 8 bases lining up with TRBD1. This receptor was identified in a human donor in good health. Some libraries in this study had Jurkat cell RNA spiked in. The chain's CDR3 is CASSVGVRDRRDVQYF. CDR3 nucleotides: TGTGCCAGCAGCGTAGGTGTTAGGGACAGGCGGGACGTGCAGTACTTC.